Presented here are 21 T cell receptor gamma chains from one specimen sequenced in a study of γδ T cells in repeated Plasmodium falciparum infection. Bulk repertoires came from Vgamma9/Vdelta2+ or Vdelta2-negative gammadelta T cells flow-sorted from PBMC. TCRdb re-processed the multiplex PCR reads using CATT. The data hold over 25,000 gamma-chain clones, with 2.5% to 3.5% observed a single time. The sequencing input was gamma-delta T cells from blood. Receptors originate from a pool of human donors (malaria-infected and uninfected, not separated).

Only a few counts were recorded for this clone. The protein in TCRdb stems from a much larger clone and differs at residue 3 from this DNA's translation, likely a read error; here the protein is translated from the DNA. The chain couples TRGV4 to TRGJ1 or TRGJ2. The J gene comes from matching the DNA to germline here; TCRdb lacks it. The length of the CDR3 is 14 residues. Germline V CDR1 and CDR2: EGSTGY, YDSYTSSV. CDR3 amino acids: CASWSIRDRKKKLF. The CDR3 DNA follows: TGTGCCTCCTGGAGTATAAGGGATAGGAAAAAGAAACTCTTT.

This clone was counted a few times. This likely traces to a read error, being one base from a far larger clone. The same CDR3 can be traced to other DNA sequences in this sample. The chain has TRGV9 and TRGJ1 or TRGJ2. The J gene is absent in TCRdb and was assigned here via DNA matching to germline. This CDR3 has 14 residues. Per germline, CDR1 GITISATS and CDR2 ISYDGTV (reference sequence). CDR3 DNA: TGCGCCTTGACTCGGCCCCCTGGTTATTATAAGAAACTCTTT. Amino acid sequence: CALTRPPGYYKKLF.

Regarding this clone: TCRdb shows a much larger clone's protein in place of this DNA's translation, and the two differ at residue 5, likely through a read error; the protein shown is translated from the DNA. The chain has TRGV9 and TRGJ1 or TRGJ2. TCRdb lists no J gene, so it was determined here by aligning the DNA to germline. After removal of 5 bases from V and 2 bases from J, the junction contained 9 bases not matched to a gene. The CDR3 spans 14 residues. CDR1 GITISATS and CDR2 ISYDGTV come from the germline V gene (reference sequence). The CDR3 DNA reads TGTGCCTTGTGGGGGGCAAGAGATTATTATAAGAAACTCTTT. Amino acids: CALWGARDYYKKLF.

Regarding this clone: The mismatch at residue 7 between this DNA's translation and the TCRdb protein of a much larger clone likely reflects a read error; the protein shown is translated from the DNA. CDR3 residues: CALWEVSPPYKKLF. The CDR3 nucleotides are TGTGCCTTGTGGGAGGTAAGTCCCCCTTATAAGAAACTCTTT. This chain links TRGV9 with TRGJ1 or TRGJ2. The J gene comes from matching the DNA to germline here; TCRdb lacks it. Germline assignment: CDR1 GITISATS and CDR2 ISYDGTV (reference sequence). This CDR3 contains 14 residues. V lost 1 base to trimming and J lost 6 bases; unmatched junction nucleotides: 9.

This clone has ten or more counts. TCRdb's entry gives the protein of a much larger clone, which mismatches this DNA's translation at residue 11, likely from a read error; the protein reported here is translated from the DNA. V is TRGV4 and J is TRGJ1 or TRGJ2. The germline gives CDR1 EGSTGY, CDR2 YDSYTSSV. The CDR3 is 13 amino acids. The CDR3 region is CATWDGRCYKRLF. The CDR3 DNA is TGTGCCACCTGGGATGGGCGGTGTTATAAGAGACTCTTT.

This clone was recorded many times. TCRdb's protein, taken from a much larger clone, differs from this DNA's translation at residue 8, likely owing to a read error; the protein displayed comes from the DNA. This chain connects TRGV4 to TRGJ1 or TRGJ2. The J gene, absent from TCRdb, was called here by matching the DNA to germline. The ends lost 0 bases at V and 3 bases at J; junction bases unmatched: 5. Looked up from germline, CDR1 is EGSTGY and CDR2 is YDSYTSSV. This CDR3 region has 14 residues. CDR3 sequence (DNA): TGTGCCACCTGGGATGGGGCGAGTTATTATAAGAAACTCTTT. Its translation: CATWDGASYYKKLF.

In its sample, this clone was seen a few times. TCRdb shows a much larger clone's protein in place of this DNA's translation, and the two differ at residue 7, likely through a read error; the protein shown is translated from the DNA. The V and J genes are TRGV9 and TRGJ1 or TRGJ2. V lost 2 bases, J lost 6 bases, and 10 bases stayed unmatched. The CDR3 extends over 14 amino acids. Germline V gene sequence: CDR1 GITISATS, CDR2 ISYDGTV (reference sequence). The CDR3 protein is CALWEALGSYKKLF. In nucleotides, the CDR3 is TGTGCCTTGTGGGAGGCGCTGGGGAGTTATAAGAAACTCTTT.

Concerning this clone: The protein given by TCRdb reflects a much larger clone and differs at residue 4 from this DNA's translation, likely from a read error; the protein shown is the DNA's translation. The chain links TRGV9 to TRGJ1 or TRGJ2. TCRdb offers no J gene call, so here the DNA was matched to germline to obtain one. In germline, CDR1 is GITISATS, CDR2 ISYDGTV (reference sequence). Germline trimming cut 7 bases from V and 3 bases from J; bases unmatched to any gene: 15. The CDR3 has 15 amino acids. The CDR3 spells CALCESPEVYYKKLF. CDR3 in DNA: TGTGCCTTGTGTGAGTCCCCGGAGGTTTATTATAAGAAACTCTTT.

This clone was seen at least ten times. TCRdb records a much larger clone's protein for this DNA, with a difference at residue 13 that likely arises from a read error; the protein given is the translation of the DNA. The rearrangement uses TRGV3 and TRGJP2. Matching the DNA to germline supplied the J gene, which TCRdb does not give. CDR1 and CDR2 from the germline V gene are VTNTFY and YDVSTARD (reference sequence). CDR3 length: 17 residues. The CDR3 DNA sequence: TGTGCCACCTGGGACAGGCCGTCTGCTCCCCGTGATCGGATCAAGACGTTT. Its protein product is CATWDRPSAPRDRIKTF.

This clone has more than one count but fewer than ten. TCRdb has a much larger clone's protein, which differs at residue 17 from the translation of this DNA, likely because of a read error; what is shown is the protein translated from the DNA. CDR3 loop: CALWEVPQEKQELGKKTKVF. The CDR3, as DNA: TGTGCCTTGTGGGAGGTGCCGCAAGAAAAGCAAGAGTTGGGCAAAAAAACCAAGGTATTT. The V call is TRGV9, the J call TRGJP. As TCRdb names no J gene, one was assigned here on the basis of a DNA match to germline. This CDR3 is 20 amino acids long. Germline CDR1 is GITISATS and CDR2 is ISYDGTV (reference sequence).

This clone has ten or more counts. TCRdb's entry gives the protein of a much larger clone, which mismatches this DNA's translation at residue 8, likely from a read error; the protein reported here is translated from the DNA. This rearrangement joins TRGV2 to TRGJ1 or TRGJ2. CDR1 and CDR2 (germline): EGSNGY, YDSYNSKV. The CDR3 consists of 15 residues. After removal of 0 bases from V and 0 bases from J, the junction contained 5 bases not matched to a gene. As DNA, the CDR3 is TGTGCCACCTGGGACGGGCCGAAGAATTATTATAAGAAACTCTTT. It encodes CATWDGPKNYYKKLF.

The V gene is TRGV9, the J gene TRGJP. Matching the DNA to germline supplied the J gene, which TCRdb does not give. Unmatched junction bases numbered 17, after V lost 4 bases and J lost 17 bases. This CDR3 region has 16 residues. CDR1 is GITISATS, CDR2 ISYDGTV, per germline (reference sequence). DNA for the CDR3: TGTGCCTTGTGGGAAGCACCAAGAGTTGGGCAAAAAATCAAGGTATTT. Amino acids: CALWEAPRVGQKIKVF.

The sample holds many counts of this clone. The protein held in TCRdb is that of a much larger clone and does not match this DNA's translation at residue 6, likely because of a read error; the protein shown is translated from the DNA. V usage is TRGV3 and J usage is TRGJ1 or TRGJ2. The CDR3 is 14 amino acids. Germline trimming cut 3 bases from V and 6 bases from J; bases unmatched to any gene: 11. Germline V CDR1 and CDR2: VTNTFY, YDVSTARD (reference sequence). DNA of the CDR3: TGTGCCACCTGGGACGGGCTGGGGCTTTATAAGAAACTCTTT. Amino acid sequence: CATWDGLGLYKKLF.

This clone was found a few times. The mismatch at residue 10 between this DNA's translation and the TCRdb protein of a much larger clone likely reflects a read error; the protein shown is translated from the DNA. The chain recombines TRGV9 with TRGJP. TCRdb does not report a J gene; here it was assigned by matching the DNA to germline references. Germline V lookup: CDR1 GITISATS, CDR2 ISYDGTV (reference sequence). The CDR3 is 17 residues long. The chain's CDR3 is CALWEVHQESGKKIKVF. The CDR3 DNA is TGTGCCTTGTGGGAGGTCCATCAAGAGTCGGGCAAAAAAATCAAGGTATTT.

Ten or more counts support this clone. The TCRdb protein, from a much larger clone, departs from this DNA's translation at residue 3, likely by read error; the protein shown derives from the DNA. The V gene is TRGV4, the J gene TRGJP1. As TCRdb names no J gene, one was assigned here on the basis of a DNA match to germline. The CDR3 covers 15 residues. Per germline, CDR1 EGSTGY and CDR2 YDSYTSSV. The CDR3 sequence is CAAWGIYTTGWFKIF. Written as DNA, the CDR3 is TGTGCCGCCTGGGGAATCTATACCACTGGTTGGTTCAAGATATTT.

In regard to this clone: A read error likely explains why the TCRdb protein, taken from a much larger clone, differs from this DNA's translation at residue 5; the protein shown is translated from the DNA. The genes are TRGV9 and TRGJP. Matching the DNA to germline supplied the J gene, which TCRdb does not give. The CDR3 loop spans 18 amino acids. CDR1 and CDR2 from the germline V gene are GITISATS and ISYDGTV (reference sequence). Here the CDR3 reads CALWGVLTRELGKKIKVF. CDR3 coding DNA: TGTGCCTTGTGGGGGGTGCTGACGAGAGAGTTGGGCAAAAAAATCAAGGTATTT.

With regard to this clone: A far larger clone is only one base removed, so a read error is likely. This CDR3 is also generated by other DNA sequences in the sample. V usage is TRGV9 and J usage is TRGJP. TCRdb carries no J gene annotation; the J gene was assigned here by matching the DNA with germline. Germline trimming cut 4 bases from V and 5 bases from J; bases unmatched to any gene: 11. Germline CDR1 is GITISATS and CDR2 is ISYDGTV (reference sequence). The CDR3 sequence is 18 residues long. The CDR3 region is CALWEVVGKELGKKIKVF. The DNA of the CDR3 is TGTGCCTTGTGGGAAGTGGTGGGAAAAGAGTTGGGCAAAAAAATCAAGGTATTT.

This clone has a handful of counts. The TCRdb protein, from a much larger clone, departs from this DNA's translation at residue 6, likely by read error; the protein shown derives from the DNA. The chain combines TRGV9 with TRGJP2. No J segment appears in TCRdb, so it was assigned here by matching the sequence to germline. Germline loops: CDR1 GITISATS, CDR2 ISYDGTV (reference sequence). The CDR3 length is 14 residues. With V trimmed by 6 bases and J by 1 base, 5 bases remained unmatched. Here the CDR3 DNA reads TGTGCCTTGTGGACTTCTAGTAGTGATTGGATCAAGACGTTT. Encoded protein: CALWTSSSDWIKTF.

Ten or more counts support this clone. A much bigger clone sits one base away, suggesting this may be a read error. Other DNA sequences within the sample encode an identical CDR3. This chain links TRGV4 with TRGJ1 or TRGJ2. The ends lost 0 bases at V and 1 base at J; junction bases unmatched: 6. This CDR3 has 15 amino acids. Germline CDR1 and CDR2: EGSTGY and YDSYTSSV. The CDR3, as DNA: TGTGCCACCTGGGATGGGCCGCGCAATTATTATAAGAAACTCTTT. Translation: CATWDGPRNYYKKLF.

This clone has a count of ten or more. TCRdb shows a much larger clone's protein in place of this DNA's translation, and the two differ at residue 11, likely through a read error; the protein shown is translated from the DNA. A V gene of TRGV9 was called, but no J gene was assigned. The CDR3 runs to 13 residues. Germline CDR1 GITISATS, CDR2 ISYDGTV (reference sequence). CDR3 protein: CALWEYRYYKELF. As DNA, the CDR3 is TGTGCCTTGTGGGAGTATCGCTATTATAAGGAACTCTTT.

This clone appeared many times. A much larger clone differs by one base, so this may be a read error. The same CDR3 also results from other DNA sequences found in this sample. This rearrangement joins TRGV8 to TRGJ1 or TRGJ2. This CDR3 is built from 14 residues. V lost 3 bases and J lost 7; bases outside the gene matches: 12. Looked up from germline, CDR1 is VENAVY and CDR2 is YDSYNSRV. The CDR3 sequence is CATWDHYAGYKKLF. The CDR3 DNA follows: TGTGCCACCTGGGATCACTACGCGGGATATAAGAAACTCTTT.